The 16 T cell receptor beta chains below all came from one sample that was sequenced in a study of identical twins. TCRdb redid the calling of the 5' RACE reads with MiXCR, one entry per CDR3 protein. The sample lists approximately 700,000 distinct CDR3 sequences; 15% to 20% were seen once. These data also featured in a second study, about T cells expressing NK-cell markers.

The source material was PBMCs. Receptors originate from a young woman in good health.

At least ten counts were recorded for this clonotype. The rearrangement links TRBV15 to TRBJ2-1, with 13 bases matching TRBD2. The CDR3 runs to 15 residues. CDR1 LNHNV and CDR2 YYDKDF come from the germline V gene (reference sequence). J gave up 5 bases and V 5 bases, and 3 bases lay outside the gene matches. As DNA, the CDR3 is TGTGCCACCAGCCTAGGACTAGCGGGAGACAATGAGCAGTTCTTC. Its translation is CATSLGLAGDNEQFF.

The chain employs TRBV15 and TRBJ2-1; perhaps TRBD1 as D (5 bases). Germline assignment: CDR1 LNHNV and CDR2 YYDKDF (reference sequence). This CDR3 has 12 amino acids. V shed 2 bases and J shed 13 bases, with 12 bases lying between them. DNA for the CDR3: TGTGCCACCAGCAGAAAAGGGGTTGCACAGTTCTTC. Translation: CATSRKGVAQFF.

The rearrangement uses TRBV20-1 and TRBJ2-3, with a possible D match to TRBD2 (5 bases). The ends were cut back, 3 bases at V and 4 bases at J, with 11 bases in the middle. Germline CDR1 and CDR2: DFQATT and SNEGSKA (reference sequence). The CDR3 consists of 13 residues. The CDR3 DNA follows: TGCAGTGCTAGTCGTCGGGGTGCAGATACGCAGTATTTT. It specifies CSASRRGADTQYF.

This clonotype was seen many times. The gene calls are TRBV15 and TRBJ2-3; D call uncertain. V lost 1 base, J lost 2 bases, and 10 bases lay in between. Germline lookup yields CDR1 LNHNV and CDR2 YYDKDF (reference sequence). CDR3 length: 15 amino acids. The CDR3 region has the DNA TGTGCCACCAGCAGAGGAGCAGACTTCACAGATACGCAGTATTTT. Translating it yields CATSRGADFTDTQYF.

This clonotype has only a few counts. This rearrangement joins TRBV12-3 or TRBV12-4 to TRBJ1-2; D is uncertain. The CDR3 is 15 amino acids. Trimming removed 2 bases at V and 7 bases at J, with 17 bases between. CDR3 sequence reads: CASSLSLPGRFGYTF. The CDR3 nucleotides read TGTGCCAGCAGTTTATCCCTTCCAGGTCGGTTTGGCTACACCTTC.

The chain employs TRBV3-1 and TRBJ2-7, with a possible D match to TRBD1 (6 bases). Germline V gene lookup returns CDR1 LGHDT and CDR2 YNNKEL (reference sequence). CDR3 size: 14 residues. V was clipped by 3 bases and J by 6 bases, with 15 bases between them. The CDR3 DNA reads as TGTGCCAGCAGCCACTGGGGGCGAGGTTTCGAGCAGTACTTC. Protein product: CASSHWGRGFEQYF.

This clonotype has more than one count but fewer than ten. The chain couples TRBV4-3 to TRBJ2-7; 11 bases map to TRBD2. CDR3 size: 15 residues. Per the germline V gene, CDR1 is LGHNA and CDR2 is YSLEER. The ends lost 0 bases at V and 6 bases at J; junction bases unmatched: 4. CDR3 sequence (DNA): TGCGCCAGCAGCCAAGATACTCTAGCGGGAGGCGAGCAGTACTTC. Translation: CASSQDTLAGGEQYF.

The V and J genes are TRBV20-1 and TRBJ1-2; D perhaps matches TRBD1 (5 bases). The CDR3 length is 15 residues. Trimming removed 5 bases from V and 4 bases from J, with 20 bases in between. Germline CDR1 DFQATT, CDR2 SNEGSKA (reference sequence). The DNA for the CDR3 is TGCAGTGCTCGCCTTGGGAGGGGCGCCGCCTATGGCTACACCTTC. Translated: CSARLGRGAAYGYTF.

J is TRBJ1-2 and V is TRBV12-3 or TRBV12-4, with 8 bases that match TRBD1. The CDR3 is 14 amino acids. The trim removed 7 bases at V and 7 bases at J, leaving 11 bases unmatched. The CDR3 is CASTRHGTGLGYTF. The CDR3 coding sequence is TGTGCCAGCACTCGTCATGGGACAGGTCTTGGCTACACCTTC.

This clonotype was detected a few times. The chain combines TRBV20-1 with TRBJ2-3; 8 bases are a match to TRBD2. Germline V gene sequence: CDR1 DFQATT, CDR2 SNEGSKA (reference sequence). The CDR3 spans 16 residues. V shed 1 base, J shed 5 bases, and the junction held 11 bases outside the gene matches. CDR3 sequence (DNA): TGCAGTGCTAGAGGACGGTCGGGGGGGCCGGGAGATACGCAGTATTTT. This codes for CSARGRSGGPGDTQYF.

This chain uses TRBV6-5 with TRBJ2-5; TRBD1 matches at 8 bases. The CDR3 loop spans 16 amino acids. CDR1 and CDR2 from the germline V gene are MNHEY and SVGAGI. V shed 1 base, J shed 5 bases, and the junction held 9 bases outside the gene matches. The CDR3 sequence: CASSYWSGGGGETQYF. DNA for the CDR3: TGTGCCAGCAGTTACTGGTCAGGGGGCGGTGGGGAGACCCAGTACTTC.

Here the CDR3 DNA reads TGTGCCAGCAGCGCCGGGACAGGGAGCGAGCAGTACTTC. Residues: CASSAGTGSEQYF. The chain links TRBV9 to TRBJ2-7; 9 bases fit TRBD1. Unmatched junction bases numbered 4, after V lost 3 bases and J lost 6 bases. Germline V CDR1 and CDR2: SGDLS, YYNGEE. The CDR3 has 13 amino acids.

This clonotype has only a few counts. V is TRBV27 and J is TRBJ2-1; 11 nucleotides align to TRBD2. CDR3 length: 19 amino acids. Germline CDR1 MNHEY, CDR2 SMNVEV (reference sequence). The V segment lost 0 bases and the J segment 6 bases; nucleotides outside the gene matches: 13. The CDR3 reads CASSLSRTSGSPRANEQFF. For the CDR3, the DNA is TGTGCCAGCAGTTTATCCCGGACTAGCGGGTCCCCCAGGGCCAATGAGCAGTTCTTC.

The chain links TRBV10-2 to TRBJ2-3; maybe TRBD2 (6 bases). The germline V and J ends were trimmed by 8 bases and 6 bases, with 9 bases remaining between them. There are 11 residues in the CDR3. Germline values: CDR1 WSHSY, CDR2 SAAADI. The CDR3 DNA reads TGCGCCAGCGGGGGAGGTGATACGCAGTATTTT. Its protein product is CASGGGDTQYF.

The V and J genes are TRBV3-1 and TRBJ2-3; 8 bases agree with TRBD2. The V segment lost 4 bases and the J segment 4 bases; nucleotides outside the gene matches: 10. CDR1 and CDR2 from the germline V gene are LGHDT and YNNKEL (reference sequence). This CDR3 has 16 amino acids. CDR3 bases: TGTGCCAGCAGCCTCCTCCCGACTAGCGAAGCAGATACGCAGTATTTT. Amino acids: CASSLLPTSEADTQYF.

About this clonotype: At one of its ends the junction is not consistent with the germline gene, which may arise from a read error. The chain joins TRBV20-1 to TRBJ1-4; D not resolved. The CDR3 length is 17 residues. Germline V CDR1 and CDR2: DFQATT, SNEGSKA (reference sequence). CDR3 nucleotides: TGCTGTGCTAGAGATTACCGCGCGTCAGACCGTAATGAAAAACTGTTTTTT. Protein sequence: CCARDYRASDRNEKLFF.